A selection of T cell receptor beta chains follows, all from one sample in a study of sequential checkpoint blockade in melanoma. TCRdb's table, derived via immunoSEQ multiplex PCR, lists solely in-frame clones and lacks some. This repertoire shows approximately 11,000 clones, approximately 72% found once; its top ten account for around 10%. The material was CD8+ T cells sorted from blood (inferred from file names), obtained from a patient given nivolumab and ipilimumab in sequence. The receptor source for this set is a human donor with melanoma. Each CDR3 is given with its conserved first and last residue. The D gene is left open where the match is weak. The size entry is marked missing in some rows and otherwise reads once, few, many or a size class.

NA TRBD1 TRBJ1-2 TRBV27 CASKTGVSGYTF TGTGCCAGCAAGACAGGGGTTAGTGGCTACACCTTC
NA TRBD2 TRBJ2-1 TRBV6-4 CASSDRASGGADEQFF TGTGCCAGCAGTGACCGGGCTAGCGGGGGGGCGGATGAGCAGTTCTTC
NA NA TRBJ2-7 TRBV25-1 CASSESDEQYF TGTGCCAGCAGTGAATCCGACGAGCAGTACTTC
NA NA TRBJ2-5 TRBV27 CASSPMGSGSQETQYF TGTGCCAGCAGCCCTATGGGCTCCGGGAGCCAAGAGACCCAGTACTTC
NA TRBD2 TRBJ2-1 TRBV15 CATGTSSYNEQFF TGTGCCACCGGGACTAGCTCCTACAATGAGCAGTTCTTC
NA NA TRBJ2-1 TRBV27 CASSFGGHNEQFF TGTGCCAGCAGTTTCGGGGGACACAATGAGCAGTTCTTC
NA NA TRBJ2-3 TRBV27 CASSFSRADTQYF TGTGCCAGCAGTTTTTCCCGCGCAGATACGCAGTATTTT
few NA TRBJ2-1 TRBV27 CASSVGTHNEQFF TGTGCCAGCAGTGTAGGGACACATAATGAGCAGTTCTTC
NA TRBD2 TRBJ2-5 TRBV28 CASSFSGTSGTGETQYF TGTGCCAGCAGTTTCTCAGGGACTAGCGGGACAGGAGAGACCCAGTACTTC
NA TRBD2 TRBJ2-1 TRBV27 CASSSGTSGRAVDEQFF TGTGCCAGCAGTTCCGGGACTAGCGGGAGGGCCGTAGACGAGCAGTTCTTC
once NA TRBJ2-1 TRBV6-1 CASSRSNEQFF TGTGCCAGCAGTCGTAGTAATGAGCAGTTCTTC
NA TRBD2 TRBJ2-7 TRBV2 CASSEFGLAAYEQYF TGTGCCAGCAGTGAGTTCGGACTAGCGGCGTACGAGCAGTACTTC
NA NA TRBJ1-5 TRBV19 CASSIDGQGSNQPQHF TGTGCCAGTAGTATTGACGGGCAGGGCAGCAATCAGCCCCAGCATTTT
NA NA TRBJ2-3 TRBV10-1 CASSESIDTDTQYF TGCGCCAGCAGTGAGTCAATAGACACAGATACGCAGTATTTT
NA TRBD1 TRBJ2-7 TRBV11-2 CASSSLRTGRIGEQYF TGTGCCAGCAGCTCCTTAAGGACAGGGAGGATCGGCGAGCAGTACTTC
NA TRBD2 TRBJ2-5 TRBV27 CASSPRGGLRETQYF TGTGCCAGCAGTCCCCGGGGGGGGTTGAGGGAGACCCAGTACTTC
few NA TRBJ2-7 TRBV16 CASSQLGGEQYF TGTGCCAGCAGCCAATTGGGGGGCGAGCAGTACTTC
NA NA TRBJ1-2 TRBV5-4 CASSLRGNYGYTF TGTGCCAGCAGCTTGAGGGGTAACTATGGCTACACCTTC
NA TRBD1 TRBJ2-7 TRBV6-1 CASSAGTGGSYEQYF TGTGCCAGCAGTGCTGGGACAGGGGGCTCCTACGAGCAGTACTTC
NA TRBD1 TRBJ2-2 TRBV7-6 CASSPGQGYYTGELFF TGTGCCAGCAGCCCGGGACAGGGGTATTACACCGGGGAGCTGTTTTTT
NA NA TRBJ1-2 TRBV4-2 CASSQLGVRGGYGYTF TGTGCCAGCAGCCAACTAGGGGTCCGAGGTGGGTATGGCTACACCTTC
NA NA TRBJ2-7 TRBV27 CASSGSASYEQYF TGTGCCAGCAGTGGTAGCGCCTCCTACGAGCAGTACTTC
NA TRBD1 TRBJ2-2 TRBV27 CASPPGTGAPGTGELFF TGTGCCTCCCCACCGGGAACAGGGGCGCCTGGAACCGGGGAGCTGTTTTTT
few NA TRBJ2-2 TRBV28 CASSPPERTTGELFF TGTGCCAGCAGTCCCCCAGAGAGGACTACCGGGGAGCTGTTTTTT
NA TRBD1 TRBJ2-7 TRBV5-1 CASSGGTGLFYEQYF TGCGCCAGCAGCGGGGGGACAGGCCTATTCTACGAGCAGTACTTC
few NA TRBJ2-5 TRBV4-1 CASSQELRGPETQYF TGCGCCAGCAGCCAAGAGTTGCGGGGGCCAGAGACCCAGTACTTC
NA TRBD2 TRBJ2-7 TRBV9 CASSPTVAGGYEQYF TGTGCCAGCAGCCCAACCGTGGCGGGGGGCTACGAGCAGTACTTC
once NA TRBJ2-7 TRBV11-2 CASSLGAGPFSYEQYF TGTGCCAGCAGCTTAGGCGCAGGTCCCTTCTCCTACGAGCAGTACTTC
NA TRBD1 TRBJ1-2 TRBV2 CASRAPRQGANYGYTF TGTGCCAGCAGGGCCCCCCGACAGGGAGCTAACTATGGCTACACCTTC
NA NA TRBJ2-7 TRBV7-2 CASSLATGRDYEQYF TGTGCCAGCAGCTTAGCAACCGGGAGAGACTACGAGCAGTACTTC
NA NA TRBJ2-7 TRBV13 CASSLANSYEQYF TGTGCCAGCAGCTTAGCCAACTCCTACGAGCAGTACTTC
NA NA TRBJ2-5 TRBV6-6 CASSWLWGEETQYF TGTGCCAGCAGTTGGCTATGGGGGGAAGAGACCCAGTACTTC
NA NA TRBJ2-4 TRBV28 CASSLVSGRNLAKNIQYF TGTGCCAGCAGTTTAGTGTCTGGCCGAAACCTAGCCAAAAACATTCAGTACTTC
NA NA TRBJ2-7 TRBV5-1 CASSLGGGPSYEQYF TGCGCCAGCAGCTTGGGGGGAGGACCCTCCTACGAGCAGTACTTC
NA NA TRBJ2-1 TRBV12-5 CASGLGRLEQFF TGTGCTAGTGGTCTGGGGAGACTGGAGCAGTTCTTC
NA NA TRBJ1-6 TRBV9 CASSPTGEGNSPLHF TGTGCCAGCAGCCCTACAGGTGAAGGTAATTCACCCCTCCACTTT
NA TRBD2 TRBJ2-1 TRBV13 CASSQEGGGANEQFF TGTGCCAGCAGCCAAGAGGGCGGGGGGGCCAATGAGCAGTTCTTC
NA NA TRBJ2-2 TRBV9 CASSVTGTGELFF TGTGCCAGCAGCGTCACAGGGACGGGGGAGCTGTTTTTT
NA NA TRBJ2-7 TRBV5-1 CASSPLASYEQYF TGCGCCAGCAGCCCGCTGGCTTCCTACGAGCAGTACTTC
NA TRBD2 TRBJ2-1 TRBV5-1 CASSFTQTSGDNEQFF TGCGCCAGCAGCTTTACGCAGACTAGCGGGGACAATGAGCAGTTCTTC
few NA TRBJ1-2 TRBV2 CASKEGRGNYGYTF TGTGCCAGCAAAGAGGGACGGGGGAACTATGGCTACACCTTC
NA NA TRBJ1-2 TRBV29-1 CSVMDTNYGYTF TGCAGCGTCATGGACACTAACTATGGCTACACCTTC
few NA TRBJ1-5 TRBV19 CASSISSMRVNQPQHF TGTGCCAGTAGTATAAGCAGTATGAGGGTTAATCAGCCCCAGCATTTT
NA TRBD1 TRBJ1-2 TRBV9 CASSGNRGDYGYTF TGTGCCAGCAGCGGCAACAGGGGTGACTATGGCTACACCTTC
few TRBD1 TRBJ2-5 TRBV28 CASSLDAGGEQYF TGTGCCAGCAGTTTAGATGCAGGGGGAGAGCAGTACTTC
few NA TRBJ2-7 TRBV28 CASSLQGVGYEQYF TGTGCCAGCAGTTTACAAGGGGTTGGCTACGAGCAGTACTTC
NA NA TRBJ2-1 TRBV19 CASSPGQPNEQFF TGTGCCAGTAGTCCCGGACAGCCTAATGAGCAGTTCTTC
NA TRBD1 TRBJ2-7 TRBV28 CASSFQGAPYEQYF TGTGCCAGCAGTTTTCAGGGGGCACCGTACGAGCAGTACTTC
NA NA TRBJ2-1 TRBV4-1 CASSQVQYNEQFF TGCGCCAGCAGCCAAGTCCAGTACAATGAGCAGTTCTTC
few NA TRBJ2-7 TRBV7-9 CASSLAGREQYF TGTGCCAGCAGCTTAGCGGGGCGCGAGCAGTACTTC
NA NA TRBJ1-3 TRBV9 CASSVGRQAGNTIYF TGTGCCAGCAGCGTAGGCCGACAGGCTGGAAACACCATATATTTT
NA TRBD2 TRBJ2-7 TRBV28 CASTDLVAGNYEQYF TGTGCCAGCACCGATCTGGTAGCGGGAAACTACGAGCAGTACTTC
NA TRBD2 TRBJ2-1 TRBV10-3 CAIRGTSHNEQFF TGTGCCATCCGAGGGACTAGCCACAATGAGCAGTTCTTC
NA NA TRBJ2-7 TRBV28 CASSLMGGGATYEQYF TGTGCCAGCAGTTTAATGGGAGGCGGGGCCACCTACGAGCAGTACTTC